The rows below give T cell receptor beta chains drawn from one sample of a study of blood T cell repertoires in COVID-19. Sequenced by immunoSEQ multiplex PCR; TCRdb stores in-frame clones only, minus some. Here the sample spans around 470,000 clones, 90% being singletons. The specimen sequenced was PBMCs or T cells enriched from blood (not recorded which). These receptors all stem from a man between 18 and 29 years old who had recovered from COVID-19. CDR3s include the opening cysteine and the closing phenylalanine or tryptophan. D genes are given only for firm matches. Clone size is given for some rows only: seen once, a few or many times, or a class if the clone is expanded.

clone size: once
J gene: TRBJ1-2
D gene: -
V gene: TRBV10-3
CDR3 length: 14
CDR3 DNA: TGTGCCATCCTCCGGGAGGATGCCAACTATGGCTACACCTTC
CDR3 protein: CAILREDANYGYTF

clone size: -
J gene: TRBJ1-5
D gene: -
V gene: TRBV9
CDR3 length: 14
CDR3 DNA: TGTGCCAGCAGCGTAGAATCCGAGAATCAGCCCCAGCATTTT
CDR3 protein: CASSVESENQPQHF

clone size: -
J gene: TRBJ1-1
D gene: TRBD1
V gene: TRBV5-1
CDR3 length: 16
CDR3 DNA: TGCGCCAGCAGCACATCCCAGGGGGGCGGGAACACTGAAGCTTTCTTT
CDR3 protein: CASSTSQGGGNTEAFF

clone size: once
J gene: TRBJ1-4
D gene: -
V gene: TRBV12-3/TRBV12-4
CDR3 length: 11
CDR3 DNA: TGTGCCAGCAGTTTACAGGAAAAACTGTTTTTT
CDR3 protein: CASSLQEKLFF

clone size: -
J gene: TRBJ1-2
D gene: TRBD1
V gene: TRBV5-4
CDR3 length: 13
CDR3 DNA: TGTGCCAGCAGCGTGGACAGGAGACGGGGCTACACCTTC
CDR3 protein: CASSVDRRRGYTF

clone size: -
J gene: TRBJ1-2
D gene: -
V gene: TRBV11-2
CDR3 length: 11
CDR3 DNA: TGTGCCAGCAGTCGCGGGGTTGGCTACACCTTC
CDR3 protein: CASSRGVGYTF

clone size: -
J gene: TRBJ1-1
D gene: TRBD1
V gene: TRBV5-4
CDR3 length: 16
CDR3 DNA: TGTGCCAGCAGCACGGGGTCTCGGACAGGGGGCACTGAAGCTTTCTTT
CDR3 protein: CASSTGSRTGGTEAFF

clone size: -
J gene: TRBJ1-2
D gene: TRBD1
V gene: TRBV27
CDR3 length: 16
CDR3 DNA: TGTGCCAGCAGGACATGGAAGGGGGCTAGAAACTATGGCTACACCTTC
CDR3 protein: CASRTWKGARNYGYTF

clone size: few
J gene: TRBJ1-5
D gene: -
V gene: TRBV27
CDR3 length: 15
CDR3 DNA: TGTGCCAGCAAAACTACGGGAAAGGGCAATCAGCCCCAGCATTTT
CDR3 protein: CASKTTGKGNQPQHF

clone size: -
J gene: TRBJ2-6
D gene: -
V gene: TRBV27
CDR3 length: 13
CDR3 DNA: TGTGCCACCAACAGGGCTGGGGCCAACGTCCTGACTTTC
CDR3 protein: CATNRAGANVLTF

clone size: -
J gene: TRBJ2-7
D gene: -
V gene: TRBV7-2
CDR3 length: 14
CDR3 DNA: TGTGCCAGCAGCTTACCCGACGGGACCTACGAGCAGTACTTC
CDR3 protein: CASSLPDGTYEQYF

clone size: -
J gene: TRBJ2-7
D gene: TRBD2
V gene: TRBV27
CDR3 length: 15
CDR3 DNA: TGTGCCAGCAGTTTAAGGCTAGCGGGATTATACGAGCAGTACTTC
CDR3 protein: CASSLRLAGLYEQYF

clone size: -
J gene: TRBJ1-2
D gene: TRBD1
V gene: TRBV28
CDR3 length: 17
CDR3 DNA: TGTGCCAGCAGTTTAATCGGGACAGTGGCATTGGTGGATGGCTACACCTTC
CDR3 protein: CASSLIGTVALVDGYTF

clone size: -
J gene: TRBJ2-3
D gene: -
V gene: TRBV7-6
CDR3 length: 18
CDR3 DNA: TGTGCCAGCAGCTTAAGGTCCGCAGGGATGGTCTATGCAGATACGCAGTATTTT
CDR3 protein: CASSLRSAGMVYADTQYF

clone size: -
J gene: TRBJ2-1
D gene: TRBD2
V gene: TRBV5-1
CDR3 length: 16
CDR3 DNA: TGCGCCAGCAGCTTGGAAGGACTAGGGTCGGTAAATGAGCAGTTCTTC
CDR3 protein: CASSLEGLGSVNEQFF

clone size: -
J gene: TRBJ1-1
D gene: TRBD1
V gene: TRBV7-9
CDR3 length: 14
CDR3 DNA: TGTGCCAGCAGCGCAAGGACAGGGGGCACTGAAGCTTTCTTT
CDR3 protein: CASSARTGGTEAFF

clone size: -
J gene: TRBJ1-1
D gene: -
V gene: TRBV5-1
CDR3 length: 14
CDR3 DNA: TGCGCCAGCAGCCTTGGGACAACCGGGACAGAAGCTTTCTTT
CDR3 protein: CASSLGTTGTEAFF

clone size: -
J gene: TRBJ1-2
D gene: -
V gene: TRBV7-8
CDR3 length: 16
CDR3 DNA: TGTGCCAGCGGATTGGCTCTGTGGGCCTCCTTCTATGGCTACACCTTC
CDR3 protein: CASGLALWASFYGYTF

clone size: -
J gene: TRBJ2-5
D gene: -
V gene: TRBV20-1
CDR3 length: 11
CDR3 DNA: TGCAGCGCCCCAAGCATGGAGACCCAGTACTTC
CDR3 protein: CSAPSMETQYF

clone size: -
J gene: TRBJ2-1
D gene: -
V gene: TRBV5-1
CDR3 length: 14
CDR3 DNA: TGCGCCAGCAGCCCAGATACTAGCCTTCTGCAGCAGTTCTTC
CDR3 protein: CASSPDTSLLQQFF

clone size: few
J gene: TRBJ1-2
D gene: -
V gene: TRBV6-1
CDR3 length: 12
CDR3 DNA: TGTGCCAGCAGTGAAGCCCTCCTGGGCTACACCTTC
CDR3 protein: CASSEALLGYTF

clone size: -
J gene: TRBJ1-2
D gene: TRBD1
V gene: TRBV6-5
CDR3 length: 13
CDR3 DNA: TGTGCCAGCAGCCAGGGACAGGGTTTGCGCTACACCTTC
CDR3 protein: CASSQGQGLRYTF

clone size: -
J gene: TRBJ1-1
D gene: TRBD1
V gene: TRBV6-2/TRBV6-3
CDR3 length: 15
CDR3 DNA: TGTGCCAGCAGTCGGGACAGCCCCAGAGAGACTGAAGCTTTCTTT
CDR3 protein: CASSRDSPRETEAFF

clone size: -
J gene: TRBJ1-3
D gene: TRBD1
V gene: TRBV7-9
CDR3 length: 17
CDR3 DNA: TGTGCCAGCAGCTTAGCCTACAGGGGGCCCACTGGAAACACCATATATTTT
CDR3 protein: CASSLAYRGPTGNTIYF

clone size: -
J gene: TRBJ1-3
D gene: -
V gene: TRBV2
CDR3 length: 15
CDR3 DNA: TGTGCCAGCAGTGAACAGGGACTATCTGGAAACACCATATATTTT
CDR3 protein: CASSEQGLSGNTIYF

clone size: -
J gene: TRBJ2-7
D gene: TRBD1
V gene: TRBV7-9
CDR3 length: 16
CDR3 DNA: TGTGCCAGCAGCTTAGATTCGGGGACAGGCGGGTACGAGCAGTACTTC
CDR3 protein: CASSLDSGTGGYEQYF

clone size: -
J gene: TRBJ2-1
D gene: -
V gene: TRBV6-5
CDR3 length: 14
CDR3 DNA: TGTGCCAGCAGTCGCTCGCAAGGGAGTAATGAGCAGTTCTTC
CDR3 protein: CASSRSQGSNEQFF

clone size: -
J gene: TRBJ1-4
D gene: TRBD1
V gene: TRBV4-1
CDR3 length: 14
CDR3 DNA: TGCGCCAGCAGCCAGGGACAGTGGAATGAAAAACTGTTTTTT
CDR3 protein: CASSQGQWNEKLFF

clone size: -
J gene: TRBJ1-1
D gene: -
V gene: TRBV5-1
CDR3 length: 13
CDR3 DNA: TGCGCCAGCAGCCTAGGGAACAGGGAAGAGGCTTTCTTT
CDR3 protein: CASSLGNREEAFF

clone size: -
J gene: TRBJ2-1
D gene: TRBD2
V gene: TRBV6-5
CDR3 length: 12
CDR3 DNA: TGTGCCAGCAGTCCGGGGGGCAATGAGCAGTTCTTC
CDR3 protein: CASSPGGNEQFF

clone size: -
J gene: TRBJ1-3
D gene: -
V gene: TRBV9
CDR3 length: 15
CDR3 DNA: TGTGCCAGCAGCCCCCCCTCGCGCTCTGGAAACACCATATATTTT
CDR3 protein: CASSPPSRSGNTIYF

clone size: -
J gene: TRBJ1-5
D gene: -
V gene: TRBV2
CDR3 length: 14
CDR3 DNA: TGTGCCAGCAGTGGAGGAATTAGCAATCAGCCCCAGCATTTT
CDR3 protein: CASSGGISNQPQHF

clone size: -
J gene: TRBJ2-5
D gene: TRBD2
V gene: TRBV4-2
CDR3 length: 15
CDR3 DNA: TGTGCCAGCAGCCAAGATTCTAGCGGGGGACTGGACCAGTACTTC
CDR3 protein: CASSQDSSGGLDQYF

clone size: -
J gene: TRBJ1-2
D gene: TRBD1
V gene: TRBV2
CDR3 length: 14
CDR3 DNA: TGTGCCAGCGAAATTAAGACAGGGAGGTATGGCTACACCTTC
CDR3 protein: CASEIKTGRYGYTF

clone size: -
J gene: TRBJ1-2
D gene: TRBD1
V gene: TRBV4-1
CDR3 length: 16
CDR3 DNA: TGCGCCAGCAGCCAAGTCCCAGGGGGAGTGGGGTATGGCTACACCTTC
CDR3 protein: CASSQVPGGVGYGYTF

clone size: once
J gene: TRBJ1-1
D gene: -
V gene: TRBV9
CDR3 length: 11
CDR3 DNA: TGTGCCAGCAGCAGGGGGTCTGAAGCTTTCTTT
CDR3 protein: CASSRGSEAFF

clone size: -
J gene: TRBJ2-7
D gene: TRBD2
V gene: TRBV6-5
CDR3 length: 14
CDR3 DNA: TGTGCCAGCAGTTACCTGCGGGGGGCCTACGAGCAGTACTTC
CDR3 protein: CASSYLRGAYEQYF

clone size: -
J gene: TRBJ2-7
D gene: TRBD2
V gene: TRBV10-3
CDR3 length: 13
CDR3 DNA: TGTGCCTCCCGCCCGGCGGGAGGTTACGAGCAGTACTTC
CDR3 protein: CASRPAGGYEQYF

clone size: -
J gene: TRBJ2-1
D gene: TRBD2
V gene: TRBV5-6
CDR3 length: 15
CDR3 DNA: TGTGCCAGCAGCCCGGGACTAGCGGGGTACAATGAGCAGTTCTTC
CDR3 protein: CASSPGLAGYNEQFF

clone size: -
J gene: TRBJ1-2
D gene: TRBD1
V gene: TRBV5-1
CDR3 length: 16
CDR3 DNA: TGCGCCAGCAGCGACCATTCGGACAGGGAAAACTATGGCTACACCTTC
CDR3 protein: CASSDHSDRENYGYTF

clone size: -
J gene: TRBJ1-1
D gene: -
V gene: TRBV3-1/TRBV3-2
CDR3 length: 14
CDR3 DNA: TGTGCCAGCAGCCGGACACAGGGGAACACTGAAGCTTTCTTT
CDR3 protein: CASSRTQGNTEAFF

clone size: -
J gene: TRBJ2-1
D gene: TRBD2
V gene: TRBV3-1/TRBV3-2
CDR3 length: 20
CDR3 DNA: TGTGCCAGCAGCCAAGATAATATTTCGAGCTGGCTAGCGGGGAACAATGAGCAGTTCTTC
CDR3 protein: CASSQDNISSWLAGNNEQFF

clone size: -
J gene: TRBJ2-7
D gene: TRBD2
V gene: TRBV30
CDR3 length: 15
CDR3 DNA: TGTGCCTGGATTCCTAGCGGGAGATCGGTAAGCGAGCAGTACTTC
CDR3 protein: CAWIPSGRSVSEQYF

clone size: -
J gene: TRBJ1-5
D gene: TRBD1
V gene: TRBV6-5
CDR3 length: 15
CDR3 DNA: TGTGCCAGCAAGCCGACAGGGGGAGGCAATCAGCCCCAGCATTTT
CDR3 protein: CASKPTGGGNQPQHF

clone size: -
J gene: TRBJ2-7
D gene: TRBD1
V gene: TRBV5-1
CDR3 length: 15
CDR3 DNA: TGCGCCAGCAGCTCTGCAGGGACAGGAAGCTACGAGCAGTACTTC
CDR3 protein: CASSSAGTGSYEQYF

clone size: -
J gene: TRBJ2-3
D gene: TRBD1
V gene: TRBV10-1
CDR3 length: 16
CDR3 DNA: TGCGCCAGCAGTGAGGGTGCAGGGGGCATGGCAGATACGCAGTATTTT
CDR3 protein: CASSEGAGGMADTQYF

clone size: -
J gene: TRBJ1-2
D gene: TRBD1
V gene: TRBV28
CDR3 length: 13
CDR3 DNA: TGTGCCAGCAGACCGAACACAGGGGGAGGCTACACCTTC
CDR3 protein: CASRPNTGGGYTF

clone size: -
J gene: TRBJ1-1
D gene: TRBD1
V gene: TRBV11-2
CDR3 length: 17
CDR3 DNA: TGTGCCAGCAGCCCGTCCCCCGGGACAGGGGGCTCAACTGAAGCTTTCTTT
CDR3 protein: CASSPSPGTGGSTEAFF

clone size: -
J gene: TRBJ1-6
D gene: -
V gene: TRBV7-2
CDR3 length: 18
CDR3 DNA: TGTGCCAGCAGCTTTGGGGGAGCCGGGGGGACCTATAATTCACCCCTCCACTTT
CDR3 protein: CASSFGGAGGTYNSPLHF

clone size: -
J gene: TRBJ1-1
D gene: -
V gene: TRBV20-1
CDR3 length: 11
CDR3 DNA: TGCAGTGCTACAGGGGAAACTGAAGCTTTCTTT
CDR3 protein: CSATGETEAFF

clone size: -
J gene: TRBJ2-1
D gene: TRBD2
V gene: TRBV7-3
CDR3 length: 17
CDR3 DNA: TGTGCCAGCCTTCGGGCTAGCGGGAGTTTAGGGTACAATGAGCAGTTCTTC
CDR3 protein: CASLRASGSLGYNEQFF

clone size: -
J gene: TRBJ2-7
D gene: -
V gene: TRBV28
CDR3 length: 13
CDR3 DNA: TGTGCCAGCAGTCCCACTGTTACCTACGAGCAGTACTTC
CDR3 protein: CASSPTVTYEQYF

clone size: -
J gene: TRBJ1-2
D gene: -
V gene: TRBV2
CDR3 length: 13
CDR3 DNA: TGTGCCAGCAGTGAAGGACAGGACTATGGCTACACCTTC
CDR3 protein: CASSEGQDYGYTF

clone size: -
J gene: TRBJ2-4
D gene: TRBD2
V gene: TRBV5-6
CDR3 length: 16
CDR3 DNA: TGTGCCAGCAGCTCGCTGACTAGCGGGAGGGAAAACATTCAGTACTTC
CDR3 protein: CASSSLTSGRENIQYF

clone size: -
J gene: TRBJ1-1
D gene: -
V gene: TRBV29-1
CDR3 length: 12
CDR3 DNA: TGCAGCGTTGAAGATCGCGGAACTGAAGCTTTCTTT
CDR3 protein: CSVEDRGTEAFF

clone size: -
J gene: TRBJ2-7
D gene: -
V gene: TRBV11-1
CDR3 length: 13
CDR3 DNA: TGTGCCAGCAGCTTAGAGAGGAGCTACGAGCAGTACTTC
CDR3 protein: CASSLERSYEQYF